The entry below describes one T cell receptor beta chain. This sample stems from a study of T cell changes during pregnancy in multiple sclerosis. From germline, CDR1 is LGHNA and CDR2 YNFKEQ. V lost 1 base and J lost 12; bases outside the gene matches: 13. The CDR3 is 16 residues long. The method was immunoSEQ multiplex PCR; TCRdb's version includes in-frame clones alone and lacks a portion of them. The table shows over 40,000 clones, with 90% to 95% occurring only once. The sample in question was peripheral blood, obtained in the third trimester of pregnancy. The source is a female donor with multiple sclerosis, enrolled in a pregnancy study. V is TRBV4-2 and J is TRBJ2-1, with 9 bases that match TRBD2. The CDR3 sequence is CASSQGLAEYPQGQFF. The CDR3 DNA follows: TGTGCCAGCAGCCAAGGACTAGCGGAGTACCCACAGGGGCAGTTCTTC.